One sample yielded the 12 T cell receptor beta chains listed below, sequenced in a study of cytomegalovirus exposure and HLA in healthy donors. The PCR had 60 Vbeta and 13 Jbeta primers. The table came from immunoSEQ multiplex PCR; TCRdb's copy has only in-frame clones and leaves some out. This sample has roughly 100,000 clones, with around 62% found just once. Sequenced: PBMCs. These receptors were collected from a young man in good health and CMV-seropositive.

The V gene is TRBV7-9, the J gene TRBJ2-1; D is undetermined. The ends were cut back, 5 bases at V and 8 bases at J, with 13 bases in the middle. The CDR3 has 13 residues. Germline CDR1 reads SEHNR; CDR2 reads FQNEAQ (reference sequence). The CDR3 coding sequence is TGTGCCAGCAGCGTGCCTCTAGGAGATGAGCAGTTCTTC. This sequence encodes CASSVPLGDEQFF. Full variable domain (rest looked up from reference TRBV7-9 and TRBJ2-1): DTGVSQNPRHKITKRGQNVTFRCDPISEHNRLYWYRQTLGQGPEFLTYFQNEAQLEKSRLLSDRFSAERPKGSFSTLEIQRTEQGDSAMYLCASSVPLGDEQFFGPGTRLTVL.

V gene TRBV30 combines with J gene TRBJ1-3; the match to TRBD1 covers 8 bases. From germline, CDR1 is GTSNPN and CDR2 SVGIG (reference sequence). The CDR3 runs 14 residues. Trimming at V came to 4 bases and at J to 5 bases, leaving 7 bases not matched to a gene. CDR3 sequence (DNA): TGTGCCTGGATGCGGACAGGGCAAAGAAACACCATATATTTT. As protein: CAWMRTGQRNTIYF.

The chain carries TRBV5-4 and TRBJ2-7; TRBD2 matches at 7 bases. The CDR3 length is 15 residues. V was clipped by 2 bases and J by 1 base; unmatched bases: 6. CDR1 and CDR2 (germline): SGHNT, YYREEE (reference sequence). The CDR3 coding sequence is TGTGCCAGCAGCTTAGACAGCGGGACTTCCTACGAGCAGTACTTC. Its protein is CASSLDSGTSYEQYF. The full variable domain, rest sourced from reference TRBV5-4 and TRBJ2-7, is ETGVTQSPTHLIKTRGQQVTLRCSSQSGHNTVSWYQQALGQGPQFIFQYYREEENGRGNFPPRFSGLQFPNYSSELNVNALELDDSALYLCASSLDSGTSYEQYFGPGTRLTVT.

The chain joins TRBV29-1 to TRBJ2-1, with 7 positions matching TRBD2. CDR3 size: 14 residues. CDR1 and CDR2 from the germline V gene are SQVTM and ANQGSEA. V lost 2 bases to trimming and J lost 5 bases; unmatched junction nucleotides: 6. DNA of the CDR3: TGCAGCGTTGAAAATTGGGGGGGTAACAATGAGCAGTTCTTC. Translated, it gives CSVENWGGNNEQFF.

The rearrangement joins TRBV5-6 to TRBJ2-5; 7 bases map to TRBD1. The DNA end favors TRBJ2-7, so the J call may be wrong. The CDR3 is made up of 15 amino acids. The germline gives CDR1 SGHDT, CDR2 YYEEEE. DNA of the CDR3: TGTGCCAGCAGCTTGTCCGACAGGGTAGGTTACGAGCAGTACTTC. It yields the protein CASSLSDRVGYEQYF.

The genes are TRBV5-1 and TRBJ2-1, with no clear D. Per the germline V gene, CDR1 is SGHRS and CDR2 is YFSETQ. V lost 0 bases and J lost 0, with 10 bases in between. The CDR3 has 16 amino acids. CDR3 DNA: TGCGCCAGCAGCTTGGAGGCCCACAGCTCCTACAATGAGCAGTTCTTC. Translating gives CASSLEAHSSYNEQFF.

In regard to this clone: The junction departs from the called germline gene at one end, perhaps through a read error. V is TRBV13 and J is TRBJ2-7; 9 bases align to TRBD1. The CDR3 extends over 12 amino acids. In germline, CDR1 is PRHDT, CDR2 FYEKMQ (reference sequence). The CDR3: CASSANRDRVYF. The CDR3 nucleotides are TGTGCCAGCAGCGCCAACCGGGACAGGGTCTATTTC.

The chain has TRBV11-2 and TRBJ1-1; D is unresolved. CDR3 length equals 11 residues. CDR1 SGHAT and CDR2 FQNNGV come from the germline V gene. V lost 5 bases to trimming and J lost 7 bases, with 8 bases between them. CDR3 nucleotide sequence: TGTGCCAGCAGCATGGTCGGTGAAGCTTTCTTT. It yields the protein CASSMVGEAFF.

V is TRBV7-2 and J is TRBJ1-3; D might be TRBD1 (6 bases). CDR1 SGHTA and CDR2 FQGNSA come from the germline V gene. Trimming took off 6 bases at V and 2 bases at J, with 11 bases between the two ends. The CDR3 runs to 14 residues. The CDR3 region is CASSRDIAGNTIYF. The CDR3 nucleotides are TGTGCCAGCAGTCGGGACATAGCTGGAAACACCATATATTTT.

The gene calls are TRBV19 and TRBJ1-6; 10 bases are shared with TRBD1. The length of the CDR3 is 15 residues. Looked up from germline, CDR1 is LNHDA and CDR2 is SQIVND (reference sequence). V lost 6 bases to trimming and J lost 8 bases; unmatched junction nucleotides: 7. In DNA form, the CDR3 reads TGTGCCAGTAGCCCCCTAGGACAGGGGGATTCACCCCTCCACTTT. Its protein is CASSPLGQGDSPLHF.

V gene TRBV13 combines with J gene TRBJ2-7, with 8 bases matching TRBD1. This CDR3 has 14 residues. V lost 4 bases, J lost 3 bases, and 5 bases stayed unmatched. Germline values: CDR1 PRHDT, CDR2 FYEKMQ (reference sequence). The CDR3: CASSSGQGVYEQYF. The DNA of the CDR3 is TGTGCCAGCAGCTCCGGACAGGGCGTCTACGAGCAGTACTTC. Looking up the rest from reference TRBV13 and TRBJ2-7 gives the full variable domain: AAGVIQSPRHLIKEKRETATLKCYPIPRHDTVYWYQQGPGQDPQFLISFYEKMQSDKGSIPDRFSAQQFSDYHSELNMSSLELGDSALYFCASSSGQGVYEQYFGPGTRLTVT.

CDR3 in amino acids: CASSAPVLMNEQFF. CDR3 DNA: TGTGCCAGCAGCGCCCCGGTGCTTATGAATGAGCAGTTCTTC. The chain is built from TRBV9 and TRBJ2-1; D is uncertain. The CDR3 is 14 amino acids. V lost 3 bases to trimming and J lost 7 bases, with 14 bases between them. CDR1 is SGDLS, CDR2 YYNGEE, per germline.